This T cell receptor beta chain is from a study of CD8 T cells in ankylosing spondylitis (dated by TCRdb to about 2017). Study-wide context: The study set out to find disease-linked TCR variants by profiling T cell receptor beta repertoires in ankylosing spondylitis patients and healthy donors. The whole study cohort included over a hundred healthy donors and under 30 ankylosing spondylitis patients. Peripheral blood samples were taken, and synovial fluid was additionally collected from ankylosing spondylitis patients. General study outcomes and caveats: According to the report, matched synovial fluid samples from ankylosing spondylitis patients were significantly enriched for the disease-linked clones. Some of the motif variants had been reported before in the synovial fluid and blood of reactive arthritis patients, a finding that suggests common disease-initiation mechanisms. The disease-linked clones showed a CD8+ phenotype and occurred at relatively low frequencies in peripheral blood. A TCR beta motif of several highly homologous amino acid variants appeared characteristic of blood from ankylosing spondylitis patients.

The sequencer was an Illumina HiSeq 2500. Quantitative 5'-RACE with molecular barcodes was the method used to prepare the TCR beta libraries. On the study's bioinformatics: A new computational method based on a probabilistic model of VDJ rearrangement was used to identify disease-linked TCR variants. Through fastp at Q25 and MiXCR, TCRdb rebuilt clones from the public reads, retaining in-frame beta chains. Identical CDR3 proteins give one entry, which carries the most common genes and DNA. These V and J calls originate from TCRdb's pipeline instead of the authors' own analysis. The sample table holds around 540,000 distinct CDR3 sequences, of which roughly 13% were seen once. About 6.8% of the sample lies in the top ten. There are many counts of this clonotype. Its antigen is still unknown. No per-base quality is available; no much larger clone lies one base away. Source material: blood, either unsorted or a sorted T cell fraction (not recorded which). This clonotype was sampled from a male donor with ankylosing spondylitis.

CDR3 protein: CSGNDRGQGNEQFF. The DNA is as follows: TGCAGCGGCAACGACAGGGGCCAGGGCAATGAGCAGTTCTTC. The V and J genes are TRBV29-1 and TRBJ2-1, with 8 bases matching TRBD1. The CDR3 numbers 14 residues from cysteine through phenylalanine. CDR3 DNA only is kept here, 42 bases in frame from base 1. CDR1 SQVTM and CDR2 ANQGSEA are derived from the germline V gene. V loses 7 bases at its end and J loses 6 bases; junction bases beyond the gene matches: 11.